This T cell receptor (beta chain) was sequenced during a study of radiotherapy plus CTLA-4 blockade in lung cancer. Study context: Overall, 18% of patients showed an objective response, while roughly 28% attained disease control.

This CDR3 comprises 18 residues. The germline V gene has CDR1 SGHTA and CDR2 FQGNSA. The junction had 12 bases not matched to a gene; V was cut back by 1 base and J by 1 base. Comments on this clone: The antigen is unknown.

Using immunoSEQ multiplex PCR, the repertoire was profiled, and TCRdb retains in-frame clones only, with some absent. This sample has about 80,000 clones; approximately 86% occur once, and the top ten carry just over 2%. Whole-study findings and limits: The best predictor of response was reported to be early blood T cell clone dynamics, with interferon-beta. Tumor-origin TCR clones grew in blood after radiotherapy plus ipilimumab.

The sample in question was peripheral blood, obtained from a patient treated with radiotherapy plus ipilimumab. The origin of this receptor is a human donor with non-small cell lung cancer who had a partial response to radiotherapy plus ipilimumab. The chain recombines TRBV7-2 with TRBJ1-1, with 7 nucleotides matching TRBD1. The CDR3 DNA is TGTGCCAGCAGCTTAGTTGGCCAGGGGGTGGGCGCGAACACTGAAGCTTTCTTT. Its translation is CASSLVGQGVGANTEAFF. Full variable domain (outside the CDR3, taken from reference TRBV7-2 and TRBJ1-1): GAGVSQSPSNKVTEKGKDVELRCDPISGHTALYWYRQSLGQGLEFLIYFQGNSAPDKSGLPSDRFSAERTGGSVSTLTIQRTQQEDSAVYLCASSLVGQGVGANTEAFFGQGTRLTVV.